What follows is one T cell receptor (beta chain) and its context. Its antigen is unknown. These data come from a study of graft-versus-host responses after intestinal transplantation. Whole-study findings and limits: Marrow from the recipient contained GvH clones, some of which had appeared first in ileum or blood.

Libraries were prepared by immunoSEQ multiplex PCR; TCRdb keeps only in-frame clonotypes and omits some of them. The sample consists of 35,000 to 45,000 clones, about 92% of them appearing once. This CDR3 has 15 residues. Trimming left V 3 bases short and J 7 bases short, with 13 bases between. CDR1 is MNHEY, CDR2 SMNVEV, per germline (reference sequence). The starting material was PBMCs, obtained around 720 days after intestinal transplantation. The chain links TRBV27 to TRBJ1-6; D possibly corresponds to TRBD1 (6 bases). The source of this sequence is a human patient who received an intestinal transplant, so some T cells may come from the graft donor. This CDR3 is CASSLFRTANSPLHF. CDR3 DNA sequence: TGTGCCAGCAGTTTGTTCCGGACAGCAAATTCACCCCTCCACTTT.